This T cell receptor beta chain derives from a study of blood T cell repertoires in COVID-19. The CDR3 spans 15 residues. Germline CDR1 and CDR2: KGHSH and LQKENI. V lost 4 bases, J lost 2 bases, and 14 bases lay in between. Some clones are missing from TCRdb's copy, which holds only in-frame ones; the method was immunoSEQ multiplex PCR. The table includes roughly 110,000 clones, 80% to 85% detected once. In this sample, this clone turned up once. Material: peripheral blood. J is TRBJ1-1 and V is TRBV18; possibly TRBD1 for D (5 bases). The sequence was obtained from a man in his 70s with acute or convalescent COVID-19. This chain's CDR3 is CASSRQTLSNTEAFF. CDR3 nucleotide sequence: TGTGCCAGCTCACGACAGACTCTATCAAACACTGAAGCTTTCTTT. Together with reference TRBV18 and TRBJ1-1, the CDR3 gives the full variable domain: NAGVMQNPRHLVRRRGQEARLRCSPMKGHSHVYWYRQLPEEGLKFMVYLQKENIIDESGMPKERFSAEFPKEGPSILRIQQVVRGDSAAYFCASSRQTLSNTEAFFGQGTRLTVV.